This T cell receptor beta chain was profiled in a study of graft-versus-host responses after intestinal transplantation. About the study: Induction using anti-thymocyte globulin, followed by tacrolimus and steroids for roughly 3 years, was given to all recipients. Study-level points and caveats: Allograft clonal ratios (graft-versus-host to host-versus-graft) were high in patients who had graft-donor T cell macrochimerism. Marrow from the recipient contained GvH clones, some of which had appeared first in ileum or blood.

A word on this clone: Its antigen is still unknown.

This table comes from immunoSEQ multiplex PCR, and its TCRdb copy is limited to in-frame clones, with some not included. The profile shows approximately 90,000 clones, around 92% of them singletons. Trimming took 4 bases from V and 5 from J; bases not matched to a gene: 5. The CDR3 is 14 amino acids. From germline, CDR1 is LGHNA and CDR2 YSLEER. V gene TRBV4-3 combines with J gene TRBJ1-2; the match to TRBD1 covers 9 bases. The source is a human donor who was the organ donor for an intestinal transplant. The input for sequencing was unstimulated CD8+ T cells sorted from spleen or lymph node cells, taken before transplant. The CDR3: CASSPDRGSYGYTF. The CDR3 DNA reads as TGCGCCAGCAGCCCAGACAGGGGGTCTTATGGCTACACCTTC.